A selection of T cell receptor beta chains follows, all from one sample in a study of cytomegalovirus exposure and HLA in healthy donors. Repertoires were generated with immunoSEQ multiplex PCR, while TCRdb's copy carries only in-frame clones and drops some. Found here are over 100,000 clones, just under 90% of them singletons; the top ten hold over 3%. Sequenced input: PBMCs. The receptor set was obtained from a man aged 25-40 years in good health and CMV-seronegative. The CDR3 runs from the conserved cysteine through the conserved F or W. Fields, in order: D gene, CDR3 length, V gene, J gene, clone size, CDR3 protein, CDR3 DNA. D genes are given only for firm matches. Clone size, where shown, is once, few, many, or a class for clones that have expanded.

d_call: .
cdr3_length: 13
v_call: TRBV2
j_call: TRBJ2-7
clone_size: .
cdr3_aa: CASSPRTVYEQYF
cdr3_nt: TGTGCCAGCAGCCCCCGGACAGTCTACGAGCAGTACTTC

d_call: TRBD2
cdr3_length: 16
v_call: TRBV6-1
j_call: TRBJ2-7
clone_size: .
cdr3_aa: CASSEAWSSGGYEQYF
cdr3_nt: TGTGCCAGCAGTGAAGCGTGGTCTAGCGGGGGCTACGAGCAGTACTTC

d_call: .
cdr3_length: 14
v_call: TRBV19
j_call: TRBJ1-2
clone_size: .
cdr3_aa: CASSIEAQVYGYTF
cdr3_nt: TGTGCCAGTAGTATAGAGGCACAGGTCTATGGCTACACCTTC

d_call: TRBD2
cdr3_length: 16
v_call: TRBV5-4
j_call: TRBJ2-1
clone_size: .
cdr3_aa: CASSLGLAGARGEQFF
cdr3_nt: TGTGCCAGCAGCTTGGGACTAGCGGGGGCGAGGGGTGAGCAGTTCTTC

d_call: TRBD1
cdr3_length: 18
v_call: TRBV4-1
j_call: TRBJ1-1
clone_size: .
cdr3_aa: CASRRITGGAGRNTEAFF
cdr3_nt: TGCGCCAGCAGACGAATCACAGGGGGTGCTGGTCGGAACACTGAAGCTTTCTTT

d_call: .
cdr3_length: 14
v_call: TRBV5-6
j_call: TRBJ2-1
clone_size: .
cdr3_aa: CASSRRSLSYEQFF
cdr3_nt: TGTGCCAGCAGCCGCCGCAGTTTATCCTATGAGCAGTTCTTC

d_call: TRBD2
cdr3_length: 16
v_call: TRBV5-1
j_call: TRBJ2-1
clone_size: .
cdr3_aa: CASSLGASGGGNEQFF
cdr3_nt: TGCGCCAGCAGCCTGGGGGCTAGCGGGGGCGGGAATGAGCAGTTCTTC

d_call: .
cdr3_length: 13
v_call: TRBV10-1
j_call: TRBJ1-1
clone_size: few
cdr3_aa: CASSVRRTTEAFF
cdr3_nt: TGCGCCAGCAGTGTTCGTAGAACCACTGAAGCTTTCTTT

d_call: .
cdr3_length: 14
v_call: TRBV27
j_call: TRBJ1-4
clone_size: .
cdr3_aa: CASGSGTTNEKLFF
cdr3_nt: TGTGCCAGCGGCAGCGGCACAACTAATGAAAAACTGTTTTTT

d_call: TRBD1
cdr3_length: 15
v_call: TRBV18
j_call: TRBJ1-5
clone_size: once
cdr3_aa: CASSATGAGNQPQHF
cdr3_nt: TGTGCCAGCTCAGCGACAGGGGCGGGCAATCAGCCCCAGCATTTT

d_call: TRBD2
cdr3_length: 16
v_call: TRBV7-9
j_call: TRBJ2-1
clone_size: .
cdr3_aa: CAGGVTSGGALSEQFF
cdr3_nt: TGTGCCGGTGGAGTAACTAGCGGGGGGGCTCTCAGTGAGCAGTTCTTC

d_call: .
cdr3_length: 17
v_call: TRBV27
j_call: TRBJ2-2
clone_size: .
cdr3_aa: CASTPSGSPEDTGELFF
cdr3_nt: TGTGCCAGCACCCCCTCCGGGTCCCCCGAGGACACCGGGGAGCTGTTTTTT

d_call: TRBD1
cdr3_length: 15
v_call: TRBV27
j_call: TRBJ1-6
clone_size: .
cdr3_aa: CASSWDRGRNSPLHF
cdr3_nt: TGTGCCAGCAGTTGGGACAGGGGGCGGAATTCACCCCTCCACTTT

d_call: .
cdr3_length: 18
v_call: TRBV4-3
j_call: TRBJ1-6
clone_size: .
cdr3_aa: CASSQDQYWGGNGSPLHF
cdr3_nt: TGCGCCAGCAGCCAAGATCAATATTGGGGGGGAAACGGATCACCCCTCCACTTT

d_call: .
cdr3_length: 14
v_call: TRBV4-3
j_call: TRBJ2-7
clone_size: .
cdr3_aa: CASSQDRQGYEQYF
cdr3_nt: TGCGCCAGCAGCCAAGATAGGCAGGGCTACGAGCAGTACTTC

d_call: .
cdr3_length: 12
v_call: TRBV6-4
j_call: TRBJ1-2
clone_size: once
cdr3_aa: CASSGTGDGYTF
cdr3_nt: TGTGCCAGCAGTGGTACGGGGGATGGCTACACCTTC

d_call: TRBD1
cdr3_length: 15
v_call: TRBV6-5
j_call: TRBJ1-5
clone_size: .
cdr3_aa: CASSKTGNGYQPQHF
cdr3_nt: TGTGCCAGCAGTAAGACAGGGAATGGCTATCAGCCCCAGCATTTT

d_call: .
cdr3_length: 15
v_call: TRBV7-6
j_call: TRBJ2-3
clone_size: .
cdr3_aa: CASSLTAGEGDTQYF
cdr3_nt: TGTGCCAGCAGCTTAACGGCAGGGGAGGGTGATACGCAGTATTTT

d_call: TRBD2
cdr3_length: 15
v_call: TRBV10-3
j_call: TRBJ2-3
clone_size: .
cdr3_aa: CAIRSTSGDPDTQYF
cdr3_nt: TGTGCCATCAGATCGACTAGCGGGGACCCAGATACGCAGTATTTT

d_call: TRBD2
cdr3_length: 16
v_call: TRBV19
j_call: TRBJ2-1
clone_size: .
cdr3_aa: CASSIGLAGSYNEQFF
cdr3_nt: TGTGCCAGTAGTATCGGACTAGCGGGTTCTTACAATGAGCAGTTCTTC

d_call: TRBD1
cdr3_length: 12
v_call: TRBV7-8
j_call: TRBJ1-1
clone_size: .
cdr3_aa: CASSSPRGTAFF
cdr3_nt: TGTGCCAGCAGCTCCCCCAGGGGGACGGCTTTCTTT

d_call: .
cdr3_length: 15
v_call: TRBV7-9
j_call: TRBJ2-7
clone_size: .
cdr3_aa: CASSPGTSRTYEQYF
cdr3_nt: TGTGCCAGCAGCCCCGGGACATCGAGGACCTACGAGCAGTACTTC

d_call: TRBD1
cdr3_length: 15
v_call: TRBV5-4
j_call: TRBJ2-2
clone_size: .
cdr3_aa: CASSFDRGNTGELFF
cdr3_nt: TGTGCCAGCAGCTTTGACAGGGGGAACACCGGGGAGCTGTTTTTT

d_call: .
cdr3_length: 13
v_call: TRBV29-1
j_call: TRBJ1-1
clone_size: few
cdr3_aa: CSVGTGKNTEAFF
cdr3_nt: TGCAGCGTTGGCACAGGGAAGAACACTGAAGCTTTCTTT

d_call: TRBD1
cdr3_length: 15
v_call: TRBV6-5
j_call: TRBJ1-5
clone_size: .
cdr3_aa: CASSLQGQAPSAQHF
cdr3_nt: TGTGCCAGCAGTTTACAGGGGCAGGCCCCATCAGCCCAGCATTTT

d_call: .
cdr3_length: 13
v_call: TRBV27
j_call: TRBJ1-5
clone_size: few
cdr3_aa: CASSDSIYQPQHF
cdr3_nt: TGTGCCAGCAGCGACAGTATCTATCAGCCCCAGCATTTT

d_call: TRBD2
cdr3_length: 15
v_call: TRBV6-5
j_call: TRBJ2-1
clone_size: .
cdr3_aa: CASSYALAGWLEQFF
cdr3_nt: TGTGCCAGCAGTTACGCCCTAGCGGGGTGGCTTGAGCAGTTCTTC

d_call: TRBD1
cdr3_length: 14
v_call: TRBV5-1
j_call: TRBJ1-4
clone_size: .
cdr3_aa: CASSMGDRDEKLFF
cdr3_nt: TGCGCCAGCAGTATGGGGGACAGGGATGAAAAACTGTTTTTT

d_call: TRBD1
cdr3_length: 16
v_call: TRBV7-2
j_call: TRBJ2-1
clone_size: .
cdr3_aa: CASSSRGQGFYNEQFF
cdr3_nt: TGTGCCAGCAGCTCCCGTGGACAGGGGTTCTACAATGAGCAGTTCTTC

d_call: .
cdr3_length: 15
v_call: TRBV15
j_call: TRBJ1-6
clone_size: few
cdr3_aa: CATSTGSSYNSPLHF
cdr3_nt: TGTGCCACCAGCACCGGGAGCTCCTATAATTCACCCCTCCACTTT

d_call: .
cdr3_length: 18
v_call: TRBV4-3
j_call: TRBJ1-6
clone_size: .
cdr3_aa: CASSQGEITSSYNSPLHF
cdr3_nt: TGCGCCAGCAGCCAAGGGGAGATTACGAGCTCCTATAATTCACCCCTCCACTTT

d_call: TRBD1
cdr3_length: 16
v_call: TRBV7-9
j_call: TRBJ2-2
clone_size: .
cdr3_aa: CASSLAGQGYTGELFF
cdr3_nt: TGTGCCAGCAGCTTAGCGGGACAGGGGTACACCGGGGAGCTGTTTTTT